The 8 T cell receptor beta chains below come from one sample, sequenced in a study of control samples from healthy donors and cancer patients. Clones were read by immunoSEQ multiplex PCR, and TCRdb kept only the in-frame ones, dropping some. The sample yields some 150,000 clones, 93% seen once. Sequencing was performed on blood. Source of these receptors: a man aged 50-60 years in good health.

The table lists this clone with a count of one. The chain combines TRBV3-1 (or the pseudogene TRBV3-2) with TRBJ2-6; D not certain. CDR1 LGHDT and CDR2 YNNKEL come from the germline V gene (reference sequence). V lost 3 bases, J lost 0 bases, and 6 bases lay in between. CDR3 length: 15 residues. The CDR3 DNA follows: TGTGCCAGCAGCCACTCCCTCTCTGGGGCCAACGTCCTGACTTTC. It yields the protein CASSHSLSGANVLTF.

CDR3 protein: CASSTRQVGNQPQHF. CDR3 sequence (DNA): TGTGCCAGTAGTACCCGACAGGTCGGCAATCAGCCCCAGCATTTT. The V and J genes are TRBV19 and TRBJ1-5; tentative D call: TRBD1 (6 bases). Germline V CDR1 and CDR2: LNHDA, SQIVND (reference sequence). The CDR3 is 15 residues long. The V end lost 4 bases, the J end lost 2 bases, and 12 bases lay between the germline ends.

The genes are TRBV5-1 and TRBJ2-7; weak D call: TRBD2 (6 bases). The CDR3 runs to 14 residues. Germline CDR1 and CDR2: SGHRS and YFSETQ. The germline V and J ends were trimmed by 1 base and 6 bases, with 14 bases remaining between them. CDR3: CASSLTGSGGEQYF. The CDR3 DNA follows: TGCGCCAGCAGCTTGACCGGGAGTGGCGGCGAGCAGTACTTC.

As to this clone: Other DNA sequences in this specimen translate into the identical CDR3. J is TRBJ2-3 and V is TRBV7-2; 7 bases line up with TRBD2. Germline CDR1 and CDR2: SGHTA and FQGNSA. V lost 0 bases to trimming and J lost 2 bases; unmatched junction nucleotides: 2. The CDR3 spans 15 residues. CDR3: CASSLAGGSTDTQYF. In DNA form, the CDR3 reads TGTGCCAGCAGCTTAGCGGGAGGGTCCACAGATACGCAGTATTTT. Full variable domain (missing parts from reference TRBV7-2 and TRBJ2-3): GAGVSQSPSNKVTEKGKDVELRCDPISGHTALYWYRQSLGQGLEFLIYFQGNSAPDKSGLPSDRFSAERTGGSVSTLTIQRTQQEDSAVYLCASSLAGGSTDTQYFGPGTRLTVL.

The V call is TRBV14, the J call TRBJ1-1; D not resolved. The CDR3 length is 15 residues. V was shortened by 3 bases and J by 1 base, with 12 bases between the two germline ends. In germline, CDR1 is SGHDN, CDR2 FVKESK. The CDR3 DNA reads as TGTGCCAGCAGCCACCCTTATACATGGAACACTGAAGCTTTCTTT. This translates into CASSHPYTWNTEAFF.

In this sample, this clone turned up once. V is TRBV6-5 and J is TRBJ1-6; tentatively, D is TRBD1 (5 bases). The CDR3 contains 14 residues. CDR1 and CDR2 (germline): MNHEY, SVGAGI. V was shortened by 6 bases and J by 8 bases, with 14 bases between the two germline ends. This chain's CDR3 is CASRPRADHSPLHF. The CDR3 DNA sequence: TGTGCCAGCAGGCCCAGGGCTGATCATTCACCCCTCCACTTT.

The chain carries TRBV7-9 and TRBJ2-2; D gene uncertain. This CDR3 contains 13 residues. In germline, CDR1 is SEHNR, CDR2 FQNEAQ (reference sequence). V gave up 1 base and J gave up 6 bases, with 6 bases separating them. CDR3 amino acids: CASSLGGAGELFF. The CDR3, as DNA: TGTGCCAGCAGCTTAGGAGGAGCCGGGGAGCTGTTTTTT.

This chain uses TRBV7-9 with TRBJ1-2, with TRBD1 matching 8 bases. Germline loops: CDR1 SEHNR, CDR2 FQNEAQ (reference sequence). CDR3 length: 16 amino acids. With 5 bases clipped from V and 7 bases from J, the junction kept 15 bases outside the gene matches. The CDR3 is CASSPRRFDRGSGYTF. The CDR3 DNA follows: TGTGCCAGCAGCCCGCGGCGGTTTGACAGGGGAAGTGGCTACACCTTC.